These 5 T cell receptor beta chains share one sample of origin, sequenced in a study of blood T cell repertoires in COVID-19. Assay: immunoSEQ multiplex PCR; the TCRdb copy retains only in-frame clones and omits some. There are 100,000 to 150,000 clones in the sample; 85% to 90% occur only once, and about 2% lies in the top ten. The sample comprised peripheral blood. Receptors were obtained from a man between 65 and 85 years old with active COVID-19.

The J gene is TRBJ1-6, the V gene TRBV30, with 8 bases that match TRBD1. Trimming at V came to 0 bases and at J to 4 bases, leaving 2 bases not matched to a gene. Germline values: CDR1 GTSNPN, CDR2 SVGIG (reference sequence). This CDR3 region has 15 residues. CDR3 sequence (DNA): TGTGCCTGGAGTGTACAGGGGGGATATAATTCACCCCTCCACTTT. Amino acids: CAWSVQGGYNSPLHF. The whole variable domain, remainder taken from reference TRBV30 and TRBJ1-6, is SQTIHQWPATLVQPVGSPLSLECTVEGTSNPNLYWYRQAAGRGLQLLFYSVGIGQISSEVPQNLSASRPQDRQFILSSKKLLLSDSGFYLCAWSVQGGYNSPLHFGNGTRLTVT.

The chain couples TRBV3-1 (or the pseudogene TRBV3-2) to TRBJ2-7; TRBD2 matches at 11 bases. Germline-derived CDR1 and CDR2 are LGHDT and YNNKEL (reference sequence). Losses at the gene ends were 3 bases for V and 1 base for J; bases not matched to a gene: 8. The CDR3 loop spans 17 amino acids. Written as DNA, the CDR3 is TGTGCCAGCAGCCATCCTCATGGGACTAGCGGATCCTACGAGCAGTACTTC. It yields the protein CASSHPHGTSGSYEQYF.

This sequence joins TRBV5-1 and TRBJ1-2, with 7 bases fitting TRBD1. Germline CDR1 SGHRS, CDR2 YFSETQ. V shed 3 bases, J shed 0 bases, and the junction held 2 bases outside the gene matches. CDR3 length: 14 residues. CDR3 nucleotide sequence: TGCGCCAGCAGCTCGGGACAGACTAACTATGGCTACACCTTC. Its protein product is CASSSGQTNYGYTF.

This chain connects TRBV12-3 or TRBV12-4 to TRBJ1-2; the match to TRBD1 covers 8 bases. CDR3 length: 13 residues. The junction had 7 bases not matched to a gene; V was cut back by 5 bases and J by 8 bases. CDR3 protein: CASSPRQGNGYTF. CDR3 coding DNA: TGTGCCAGCAGTCCCAGACAGGGGAACGGCTACACCTTC.

CDR3 sequence (DNA): TGTGCCAGCAGTCTACAGGCGACGGGAGGGTACGAGCAGTACTTC. It specifies CASSLQATGGYEQYF. V usage is TRBV9 and J usage is TRBJ2-7; 8 nucleotides line up with TRBD2. CDR3 length: 15 amino acids. V shed 5 bases and J 4 bases; nucleotides not matched to a gene: 11. Looked up from germline, CDR1 is SGDLS and CDR2 is YYNGEE.